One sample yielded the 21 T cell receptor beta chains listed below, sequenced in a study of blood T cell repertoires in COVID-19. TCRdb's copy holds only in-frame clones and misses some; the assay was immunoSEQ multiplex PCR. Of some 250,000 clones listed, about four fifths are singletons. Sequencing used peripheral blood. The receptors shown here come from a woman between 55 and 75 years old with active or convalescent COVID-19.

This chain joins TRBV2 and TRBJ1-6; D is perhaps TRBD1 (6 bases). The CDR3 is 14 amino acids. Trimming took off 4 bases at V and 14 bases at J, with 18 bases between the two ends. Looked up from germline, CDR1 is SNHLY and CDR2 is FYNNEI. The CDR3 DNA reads TGTGCCAGCAGTGGTATTGGGGGGGGCGCGGCCCTCCACTTT. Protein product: CASSGIGGGAALHF.

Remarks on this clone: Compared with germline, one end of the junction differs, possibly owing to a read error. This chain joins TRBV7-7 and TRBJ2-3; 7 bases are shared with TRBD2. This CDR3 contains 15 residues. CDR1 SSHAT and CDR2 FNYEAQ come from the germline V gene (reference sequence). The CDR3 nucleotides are TGTGCTAGCAGCCCCCTCGGGGGGAGCACAGATACGCAGTATTTT. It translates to CASSPLGGSTDTQYF.

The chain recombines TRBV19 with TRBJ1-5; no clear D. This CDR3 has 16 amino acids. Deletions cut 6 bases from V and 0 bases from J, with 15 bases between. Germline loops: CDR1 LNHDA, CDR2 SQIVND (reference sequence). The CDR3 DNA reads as TGTGCCAGTAGACCCACCCCGGGTAATAGCAATCAGCCCCAGCATTTT. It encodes CASRPTPGNSNQPQHF.

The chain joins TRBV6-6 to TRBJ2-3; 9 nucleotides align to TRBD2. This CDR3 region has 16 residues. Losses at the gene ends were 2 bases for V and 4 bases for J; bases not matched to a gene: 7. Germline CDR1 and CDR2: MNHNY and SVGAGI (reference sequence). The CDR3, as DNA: TGTGCCAGCAGTTACGACGGCGGGGGGGCCGCAGATACGCAGTATTTT. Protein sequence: CASSYDGGGAADTQYF.

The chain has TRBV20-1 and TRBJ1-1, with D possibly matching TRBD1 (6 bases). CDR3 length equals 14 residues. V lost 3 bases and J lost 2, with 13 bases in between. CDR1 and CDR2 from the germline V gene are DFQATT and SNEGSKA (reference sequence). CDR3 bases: TGCAGTGCTAGTCCGGGACACATAAACACTGAAGCTTTCTTT. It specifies CSASPGHINTEAFF.

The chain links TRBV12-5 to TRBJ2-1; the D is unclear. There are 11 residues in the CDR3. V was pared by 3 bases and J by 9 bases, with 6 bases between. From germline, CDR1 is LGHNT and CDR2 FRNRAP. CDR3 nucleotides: TGTGCTAGTGGTTTTCTCGGTGAGCAGTTCTTC. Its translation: CASGFLGEQFF.

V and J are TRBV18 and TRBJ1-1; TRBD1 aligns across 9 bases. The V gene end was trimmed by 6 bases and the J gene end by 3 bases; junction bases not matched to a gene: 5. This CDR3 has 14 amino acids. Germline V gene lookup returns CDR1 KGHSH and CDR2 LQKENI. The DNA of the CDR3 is TGTGCCAGCTCTCCAGGGGACAGGGACACTGAAGCTTTCTTT. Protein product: CASSPGDRDTEAFF.

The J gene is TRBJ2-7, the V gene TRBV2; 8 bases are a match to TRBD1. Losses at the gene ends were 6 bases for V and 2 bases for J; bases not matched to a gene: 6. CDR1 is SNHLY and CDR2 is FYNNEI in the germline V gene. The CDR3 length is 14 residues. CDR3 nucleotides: TGTGCCAGCAGATTCGGACAGGGACCCTACGAGCAGTACTTC. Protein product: CASRFGQGPYEQYF. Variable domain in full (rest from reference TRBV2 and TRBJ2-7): EPEVTQTPSHQVTQMGQEVILRCVPISNHLYFYWYRQILGQKVEFLVSFYNNEISEKSEIFDDQFSVERPDGSNFTLKIRSTKLEDSAMYFCASRFGQGPYEQYFGPGTRLTVT.

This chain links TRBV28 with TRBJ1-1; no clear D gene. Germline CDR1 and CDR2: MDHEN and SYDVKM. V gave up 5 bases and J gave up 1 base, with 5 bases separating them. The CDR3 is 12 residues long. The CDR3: CASSPGNTEAFF. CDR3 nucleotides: TGTGCCAGCAGTCCCGGGAACACTGAAGCTTTCTTT. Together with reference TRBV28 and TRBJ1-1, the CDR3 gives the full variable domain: DVKVTQSSRYLVKRTGEKVFLECVQDMDHENMFWYRQDPGLGLRLIYFSYDVKMKEKGDIPEGYSVSREKKERFSLILESASTNQTSMYLCASSPGNTEAFFGQGTRLTVV.

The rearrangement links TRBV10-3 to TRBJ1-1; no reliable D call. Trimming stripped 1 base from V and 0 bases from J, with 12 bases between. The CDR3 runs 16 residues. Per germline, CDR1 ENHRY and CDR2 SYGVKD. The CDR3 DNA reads TGTGCCATCAGTGAGTTGGGAGGGTTCTTGAACACTGAAGCTTTCTTT. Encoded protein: CAISELGGFLNTEAFF.

CDR3 DNA sequence: TGTGCCAGTAGTATGGGACAGGGCGGCCATGGCTACACCTTC. It yields the protein CASSMGQGGHGYTF. The rearrangement joins TRBV19 to TRBJ1-2; 9 bases match TRBD1. V trimming: 3 bases; J trimming: 6 bases; junction bases outside the gene matches: 5. CDR1 is LNHDA and CDR2 is SQIVND in the germline V gene (reference sequence). CDR3 length: 14 residues.

The CDR3 sequence is CASSQDTDRGLDEQYF. CDR3 DNA sequence: TGTGCCAGCAGCCAAGATACGGACAGGGGGCTGGACGAGCAGTACTTC. J is TRBJ2-7 and V is TRBV4-2; 11 bases align to TRBD1. V was clipped by 0 bases and J by 5 bases; unmatched bases: 6. Germline CDR1 reads LGHNA; CDR2 reads YNFKEQ. The CDR3 loop spans 16 amino acids.

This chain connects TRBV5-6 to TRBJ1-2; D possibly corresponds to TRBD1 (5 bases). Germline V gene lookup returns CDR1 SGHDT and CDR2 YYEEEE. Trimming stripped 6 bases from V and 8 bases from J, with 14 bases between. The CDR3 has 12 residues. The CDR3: CASNMLTGGYTF. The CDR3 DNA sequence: TGTGCCAGCAACATGCTAACAGGCGGCTACACCTTC.

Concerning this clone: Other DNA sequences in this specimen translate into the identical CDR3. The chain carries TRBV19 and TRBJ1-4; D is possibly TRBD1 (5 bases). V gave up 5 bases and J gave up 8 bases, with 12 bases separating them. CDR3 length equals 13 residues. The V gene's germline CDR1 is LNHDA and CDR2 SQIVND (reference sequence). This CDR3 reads CASSLGAGEKLFF. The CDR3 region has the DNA TGTGCCAGTAGTTTAGGGGCGGGCGAAAAACTGTTTTTT.

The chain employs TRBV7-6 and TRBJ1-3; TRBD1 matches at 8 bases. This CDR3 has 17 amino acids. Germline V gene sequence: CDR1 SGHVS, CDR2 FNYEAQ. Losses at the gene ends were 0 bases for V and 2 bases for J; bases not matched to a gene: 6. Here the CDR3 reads CASSLAPDRAAGNTIYF. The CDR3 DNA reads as TGTGCCAGCAGCTTAGCTCCGGACAGGGCCGCTGGAAACACCATATATTTT. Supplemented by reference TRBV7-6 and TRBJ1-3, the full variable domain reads GAGVSQSPRYKVTKRGQDVALRCDPISGHVSLYWYRQALGQGPEFLTYFNYEAQQDKSGLPNDRFSAERPEGSISTLTIQRTEQRDSAMYRCASSLAPDRAAGNTIYFGEGSWLTVV.

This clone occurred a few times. The CDR3 spells CASSLRNRGDEQYF. DNA of the CDR3: TGTGCCAGCAGCCTCCGAAACAGGGGGGACGAGCAGTACTTC. This chain joins TRBV7-8 and TRBJ2-7, with TRBD1 matching over 8 bases. The trim removed 5 bases at V and 5 bases at J, leaving 8 bases unmatched. Germline loops: CDR1 SGHVS, CDR2 FQNEAQ. The CDR3 is 14 amino acids.

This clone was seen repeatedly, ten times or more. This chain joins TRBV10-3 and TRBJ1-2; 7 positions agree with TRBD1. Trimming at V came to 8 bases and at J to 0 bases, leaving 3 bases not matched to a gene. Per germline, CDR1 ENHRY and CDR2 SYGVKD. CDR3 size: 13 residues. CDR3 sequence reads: CAIGTEANYGYTF. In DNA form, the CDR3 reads TGTGCCATCGGGACAGAGGCTAACTATGGCTACACCTTC.

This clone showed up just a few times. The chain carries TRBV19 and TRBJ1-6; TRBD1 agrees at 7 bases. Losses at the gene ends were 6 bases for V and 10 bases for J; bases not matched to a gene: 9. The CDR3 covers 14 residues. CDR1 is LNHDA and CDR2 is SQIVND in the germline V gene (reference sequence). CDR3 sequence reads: CASSFDRDRSPLHF. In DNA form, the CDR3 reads TGTGCCAGTAGCTTTGACAGGGATCGATCACCCCTCCACTTT.

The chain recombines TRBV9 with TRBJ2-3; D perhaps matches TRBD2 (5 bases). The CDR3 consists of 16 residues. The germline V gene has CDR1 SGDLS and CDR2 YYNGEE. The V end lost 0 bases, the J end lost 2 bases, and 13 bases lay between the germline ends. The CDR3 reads CASSVAAGDLTDTQYF. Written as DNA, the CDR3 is TGTGCCAGCAGCGTAGCGGCGGGCGACCTCACAGATACGCAGTATTTT.

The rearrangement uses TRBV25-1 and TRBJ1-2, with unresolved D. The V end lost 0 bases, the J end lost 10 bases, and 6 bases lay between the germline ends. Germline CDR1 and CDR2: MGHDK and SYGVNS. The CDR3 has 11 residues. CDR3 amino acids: CASSEYLFYTF. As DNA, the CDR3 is TGTGCCAGCAGTGAATATCTGTTCTACACCTTC.

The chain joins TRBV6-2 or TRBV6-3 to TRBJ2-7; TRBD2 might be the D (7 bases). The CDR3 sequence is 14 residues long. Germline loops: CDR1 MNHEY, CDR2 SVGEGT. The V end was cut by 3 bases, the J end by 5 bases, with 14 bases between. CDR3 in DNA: TGTGCCAGCAGTTATGGGGGGGCGGTCGACGAGCAGTACTTC. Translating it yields CASSYGGAVDEQYF.